The 24 T cell receptor beta chains given below trace back to one sample, sequenced in a study of T cells after posttransplantation cyclophosphamide. The table came from immunoSEQ multiplex PCR; TCRdb's copy has only in-frame clones and leaves some out. In total the sample includes over 6,000 clones, none of them seen once. Busulfan-fludarabine conditioning, marrow transplant, and cyclophosphamide on days +3 and +4 were administered. This specimen was PBMCs, taken after allogeneic stem cell transplant with posttransplant cyclophosphamide. Receptors were obtained from a young adult male patient who received an allogeneic stem cell transplant from an unrelated donor, was CMV-positive, and had acute and chronic GVHD. Some T cells may be transferred from the graft donor.

This clone was recorded many times. This chain joins TRBV6-5 and TRBJ1-1; no clear D. The CDR3 loop spans 16 amino acids. V dropped 2 bases and J dropped 1 base, with 14 bases sitting between them. Germline CDR1 is MNHEY and CDR2 is SVGAGI. The CDR3, as DNA: TGTGCCAGCAGTTACATGATTATGAACAGGAACACTGAAGCTTTCTTT. Encoded protein: CASSYMIMNRNTEAFF.

In this sample, this clone turned up many times. The V call is TRBV6-1, the J call TRBJ2-7, with D possibly TRBD2 on 5 matching bases. The CDR3 extends over 14 amino acids. Germline V gene lookup returns CDR1 MNHNS and CDR2 SASEGT. The V end was cut by 6 bases, the J end by 2 bases, with 14 bases between. The DNA for the CDR3 is TGTGCCAGCAGGGCCGACGGGGTCACCTACGAGCAGTACTTC. This encodes CASRADGVTYEQYF.

This clone was detected many times. The V and J genes are TRBV28 and TRBJ1-3; tentatively, D is TRBD1 (6 bases). The germline V gene has CDR1 MDHEN and CDR2 SYDVKM. Trimming took 5 bases from V and 0 from J, leaving 11 bases between them. This CDR3 comprises 15 residues. CDR3 in DNA: TGTGCCAGCAGTGTGGGGACACCCTCTGGAAACACCATATATTTT. It translates to CASSVGTPSGNTIYF.

This clone was seen many times. V gene TRBV5-1 combines with J gene TRBJ2-2, with 7 bases matching TRBD1. This CDR3 is built from 13 residues. V lost 2 bases to trimming and J lost 6 bases; unmatched junction nucleotides: 1. Looked up from germline, CDR1 is SGHRS and CDR2 is YFSETQ. The CDR3 sequence is CASSLQGPGELFF. Written as DNA, the CDR3 is TGCGCCAGCAGCTTACAGGGGCCCGGGGAGCTGTTTTTT.

This clone has at least ten counts. The chain uses TRBV15 and TRBJ1-1; 8 positions match TRBD1. J lost 2 bases, V lost 0 bases, and 11 bases had no gene match. The CDR3 length is 18 residues. Germline CDR1 reads LNHNV; CDR2 reads YYDKDF (reference sequence). In DNA, the CDR3 is TGTGCCACCAGCAGAGATAGGGGGGGGACAGGCCTCAACACTGAAGCTTTCTTT. Residues: CATSRDRGGTGLNTEAFF.

Relative to its sample, this clone is medium-sized. The chain uses TRBV7-2 and TRBJ2-4; D call uncertain. V was trimmed by 8 bases and J by 9 bases, leaving 23 bases between them. The CDR3 is 15 amino acids. The germline V gene encodes CDR1 SGHTA and CDR2 FQGNSA. The CDR3 protein is CASGDRVGSFPIQYF. The CDR3 nucleotides read TGTGCCAGCGGAGACCGGGTCGGATCATTCCCCATTCAGTACTTC.

The table lists this clone with many counts. V and J are TRBV2 and TRBJ2-3; 8 nucleotides match TRBD2. The junction had 2 bases not matched to a gene; V was cut back by 5 bases and J by 1 base. Germline-derived CDR1 and CDR2 are SNHLY and FYNNEI. The length of the CDR3 is 14 residues. The CDR3 loop is CASSMTSGTDTQYF. The CDR3 bases are TGTGCCAGCAGTATGACTAGCGGCACAGATACGCAGTATTTT. The full variable domain, in which reference TRBV2 and TRBJ2-3 provide the parts outside the CDR3, is EPEVTQTPSHQVTQMGQEVILRCVPISNHLYFYWYRQILGQKVEFLVSFYNNEISEKSEIFDDQFSVERPDGSNFTLKIRSTKLEDSAMYFCASSMTSGTDTQYFGPGTRLTVL.

The table lists this clone with many counts. This chain links TRBV7-3 with TRBJ1-1; D gene unclear. Germline values: CDR1 SGHTA, CDR2 FQGTGA. The length of the CDR3 is 13 residues. V was clipped by 1 base and J by 8 bases, with 11 bases between them. This chain's CDR3 is CASSLKRGTEAFF. Written as DNA, the CDR3 is TGTGCCAGCAGCTTAAAGCGGGGTACAGAAGCTTTCTTT.

This clone was counted at least ten times. The chain couples TRBV11-2 to TRBJ2-1, with 7 positions matching TRBD1. Germline lookup yields CDR1 SGHAT and CDR2 FQNNGV. The ends lost 5 bases at V and 2 bases at J; junction bases unmatched: 12. The CDR3 extends over 17 amino acids. CDR3 sequence (DNA): TGTGCCAGCAGCACAAACCGGGACAGATCTCCCTACAATGAGCAGTTCTTC. Amino acids: CASSTNRDRSPYNEQFF. Full variable domain (outside the CDR3, taken from reference TRBV11-2 and TRBJ2-1): EAGVAQSPRYKIIEKRQSVAFWCNPISGHATLYWYQQILGQGPKLLIQFQNNGVVDDSQLPKDRFSAERLKGVDSTLKIQPAKLEDSAVYLCASSTNRDRSPYNEQFFGPGTRLTVL.

The table lists this clone with many counts. The V gene is TRBV5-6, the J gene TRBJ2-5, with 8 bases aligning to TRBD2. Germline assignment: CDR1 SGHDT and CDR2 YYEEEE. The CDR3 has 15 amino acids. Trimming took 4 bases from V and 4 from J; bases not matched to a gene: 9. The CDR3 sequence is CASSAGGAEGETQYF. CDR3 coding DNA: TGTGCCAGCAGCGCCGGGGGGGCAGAAGGAGAGACCCAGTACTTC.

CDR3 in amino acids: CASSLEGPRRAYEQYF. CDR3 DNA sequence: TGTGCCAGCAGCTTGGAGGGGCCGCGTAGGGCTTACGAGCAGTACTTC. This rearrangement joins TRBV5-6 to TRBJ2-5; D may be TRBD1 (5 bases). The J call is uncertain, as TRBJ2-7 better fits the DNA end. CDR1 and CDR2 from the germline V gene are SGHDT and YYEEEE. The CDR3 is 16 residues long.

This clone has ten or more counts. V usage is TRBV19 and J usage is TRBJ1-1; 12 nucleotides agree with TRBD1. The V gene end was trimmed by 5 bases and the J gene end by 0 bases; junction bases not matched to a gene: 13. The CDR3 is 19 residues long. CDR1 and CDR2 from the germline V gene are LNHDA and SQIVND (reference sequence). The DNA for the CDR3 is TGTGCCAGTAGTGCCTCTTATCCGGGACAGGGGGCCCTGAACACTGAAGCTTTCTTT. This sequence encodes CASSASYPGQGALNTEAFF.

This clone showed up many times. The chain carries TRBV16 and TRBJ2-2; maybe TRBD1 (5 bases). The germline gives CDR1 KGHSY, CDR2 FQNENV. CDR3 size: 15 residues. Trimming removed 3 bases at V and 4 bases at J, with 12 bases between. CDR3 sequence reads: CASSHAGWSTGELFF. Written as DNA, the CDR3 is TGTGCCAGCAGCCACGCAGGGTGGAGCACCGGGGAGCTGTTTTTT. The entire variable domain, with the rest obtained from reference TRBV16 and TRBJ2-2, is as follows: GEEVAQTPKHLVRGEGQKAKLYCAPIKGHSYVFWYQQVLKNEFKFLISFQNENVFDETGMPKERFSAKCLPNSPCSLEIQATKLEDSAVYFCASSHAGWSTGELFFGEGSRLTVL.

This clone was picked up many times. This chain joins TRBV7-8 and TRBJ2-1, with TRBD2 identical over 11 bases. The ends lost 2 bases at V and 3 bases at J; junction bases unmatched: 6. In germline, CDR1 is SGHVS, CDR2 FQNEAQ. The CDR3 loop spans 17 amino acids. CDR3 amino acids: CASSLSASGGLYNEQFF. CDR3 in DNA: TGTGCCAGCAGCTTATCTGCTAGCGGGGGGCTCTACAATGAGCAGTTCTTC.

In its sample, this clone was seen many times. V gene TRBV7-9 combines with J gene TRBJ1-1; 7 nucleotides agree with TRBD1. This CDR3 is built from 15 residues. Germline CDR1 reads SEHNR; CDR2 reads FQNEAQ (reference sequence). V was pared by 5 bases and J by 1 base, with 7 bases of the junction left unmatched. This chain's CDR3 is CASSPRQGPNTEAFF. The CDR3 DNA follows: TGTGCCAGCAGCCCCCGACAGGGACCGAACACTGAAGCTTTCTTT.

This clone was seen at least ten times. V and J are TRBV12-2 and TRBJ1-1; the table's D call, TRBD1, was not checked against the DNA. TRBV12-2 is a listed pseudogene. The CDR3 totals 17 residues. DNA for the CDR3: TGTGCAAGTCCCCTCAACCCTCGGGACACGGTGAACACTGAAGCTTTCTTT. Its translation: CASPLNPRDTVNTEAFF.

This clone was detected ten times or more. The chain combines TRBV5-1 with TRBJ2-4, with 8 bases aligning to TRBD1. This CDR3 comprises 18 residues. The ends lost 3 bases at V and 1 base at J; junction bases unmatched: 12. Looked up from germline, CDR1 is SGHRS and CDR2 is YFSETQ. This CDR3 reads CASSWDRKKEEAKNIQYF. The CDR3 DNA follows: TGCGCCAGCAGCTGGGACAGGAAGAAGGAGGAGGCCAAAAACATTCAGTACTTC.

This clone was recorded at least ten times. The rearrangement joins TRBV6-5 to TRBJ2-1; 9 positions agree with TRBD1. The CDR3 loop spans 15 amino acids. Per the germline V gene, CDR1 is MNHEY and CDR2 is SVGAGI. The J segment lost 7 bases and the V segment lost 5 bases, leaving 9 bases of the junction unmatched. CDR3 sequence reads: CASSITGTGMNEQFF. The CDR3 region has the DNA TGTGCCAGCAGTATCACCGGGACAGGGATGAATGAGCAGTTCTTC.

This clone was observed at least ten times. The chain couples TRBV5-1 to TRBJ1-1; maybe TRBD1 (5 bases). Germline CDR1 and CDR2: SGHRS and YFSETQ. V was cut by 2 bases and J by 3 bases, with 8 bases left in between. CDR3 length equals 13 residues. CDR3 sequence reads: CASSLDRDTEAFF. Written as DNA, the CDR3 is TGCGCCAGCAGCTTAGACAGAGACACTGAAGCTTTCTTT.

This clone was observed many times. V is TRBV7-2 and J is TRBJ1-1; D unclear. The V end lost 5 bases, the J end lost 0 bases, and 7 bases lay between the germline ends. The CDR3 spans 13 residues. Germline assignment: CDR1 SGHTA and CDR2 FQGNSA. This CDR3 is CASSPLLNTEAFF. The CDR3 DNA reads TGTGCCAGCAGCCCCCTCCTGAACACTGAAGCTTTCTTT.

This clone appeared many times. The chain carries TRBV5-6 and TRBJ2-5; D may be TRBD2 (5 bases). Germline assignment: CDR1 SGHDT and CDR2 YYEEEE. The CDR3 extends over 13 amino acids. The germline V and J ends were trimmed by 4 bases and 0 bases, with 7 bases remaining between them. As DNA, the CDR3 is TGTGCCAGCAGCCAGACTAACCAAGAGACCCAGTACTTC. This sequence encodes CASSQTNQETQYF.

This clone appeared many times. V usage is TRBV30 and J usage is TRBJ1-1; D unresolved. Per the germline V gene, CDR1 is GTSNPN and CDR2 is SVGIG (reference sequence). The CDR3 sequence is 13 residues long. Trimming cost V 0 bases and J 0 bases, with 5 bases left between them. The CDR3 loop is CAWSVSVNTEAFF. In DNA, the CDR3 is TGTGCCTGGAGTGTATCAGTGAACACTGAAGCTTTCTTT.

This clone showed up many times. This rearrangement joins TRBV2 to TRBJ1-6; the D is unclear. Germline V gene data show CDR1 as SNHLY and CDR2 as FYNNEI. V was cut by 6 bases and J by 4 bases, with 13 bases left in between. CDR3 size: 15 residues. CDR3 nucleotide sequence: TGTGCCAGCAGAGCAGCGAACGGATATAATTCACCCCTCCACTTT. Residues: CASRAANGYNSPLHF. The entire variable domain, with the rest obtained from reference TRBV2 and TRBJ1-6, is as follows: EPEVTQTPSHQVTQMGQEVILRCVPISNHLYFYWYRQILGQKVEFLVSFYNNEISEKSEIFDDQFSVERPDGSNFTLKIRSTKLEDSAMYFCASRAANGYNSPLHFGNGTRLTVT.

The sample holds many counts of this clone. The genes are TRBV19 and TRBJ1-1; a weak D match, TRBD1 (6 bases). This CDR3 is built from 14 residues. The germline CDR1 and CDR2 sequences are LNHDA and SQIVND (reference sequence). V was clipped by 5 bases and J by 2 bases, with 12 bases between them. CDR3 residues: CASSPRDINTEAFF. CDR3 DNA: TGTGCCAGTAGTCCCCGGGACATCAACACTGAAGCTTTCTTT.